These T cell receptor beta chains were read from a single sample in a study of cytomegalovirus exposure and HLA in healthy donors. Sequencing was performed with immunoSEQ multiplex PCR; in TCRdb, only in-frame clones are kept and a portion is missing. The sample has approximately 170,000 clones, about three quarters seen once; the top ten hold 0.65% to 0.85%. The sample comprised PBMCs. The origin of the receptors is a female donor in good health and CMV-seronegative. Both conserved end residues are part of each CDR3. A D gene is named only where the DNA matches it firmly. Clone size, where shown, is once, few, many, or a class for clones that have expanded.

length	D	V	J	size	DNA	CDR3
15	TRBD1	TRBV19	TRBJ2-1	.	TGTGCCAGTAGCATATGGGGGAAGGGGGCTGGTGAGCAGTTCTTC	CASSIWGKGAGEQFF
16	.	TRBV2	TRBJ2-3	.	TGTGCCAGCGTGGGAGTGTGGGACTCAAAAGGTGATACGCAGTATTTT	CASVGVWDSKGDTQYF
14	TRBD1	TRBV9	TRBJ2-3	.	TGTGCCAGCCTTTATAGGGACAGATCAGATACGCAGTATTTT	CASLYRDRSDTQYF
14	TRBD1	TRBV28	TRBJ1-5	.	TGTGCCAGCAGTCTTACGACAGGGCCTCAGCCCCAGCATTTT	CASSLTTGPQPQHF
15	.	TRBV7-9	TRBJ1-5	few	TGTGCCAGCAGCTTAGCCGGCGGGGGTGACCAGCCCCAGCATTTT	CASSLAGGGDQPQHF
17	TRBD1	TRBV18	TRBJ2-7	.	TGTGCCAGCTCACCTCGAACCCTGAGAGGGGGCTTGTACGAGCAGTACTTC	CASSPRTLRGGLYEQYF
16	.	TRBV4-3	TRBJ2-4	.	TGCGCCAGCAGCCAAGATCGTTCCTTAGCCAAAAACATTCAGTACTTC	CASSQDRSLAKNIQYF
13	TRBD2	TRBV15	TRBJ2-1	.	TGTGCCACCAGACAGCGGGATAATAATGAGCAGTTCTTC	CATRQRDNNEQFF
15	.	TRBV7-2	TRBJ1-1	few	TGTGCCAGCAGCTTAGATAGTACAGACGGCACTGAAGCTTTCTTT	CASSLDSTDGTEAFF
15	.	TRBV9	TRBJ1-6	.	TGTGCCAGCAGCGCAAACCAGGGGTATAATTCACCCCTCCACTTT	CASSANQGYNSPLHF
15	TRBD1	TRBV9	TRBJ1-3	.	TGTGCCAGCAGCGTAGGACAGGGGGCACGAAACACCATATATTTT	CASSVGQGARNTIYF
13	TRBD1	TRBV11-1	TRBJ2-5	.	TGTGCCAGCAGCAGGACAGGGGAAGAGACCCAGTACTTC	CASSRTGEETQYF
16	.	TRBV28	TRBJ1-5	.	TGTGCCAGCAGTTCATTTCGCGGCGGCTACAATCAGCCCCAGCATTTT	CASSSFRGGYNQPQHF
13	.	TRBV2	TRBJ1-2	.	TGTGCCAGCAGTGTTGGCAGGGGAGATGGCTACACCTTC	CASSVGRGDGYTF
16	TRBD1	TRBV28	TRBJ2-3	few	TGTGCCAGCAGCCCTTTAGGGACAGGGGGAACAGATACGCAGTATTTT	CASSPLGTGGTDTQYF
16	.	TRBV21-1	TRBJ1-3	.	TGTGCCAGCAGCACACGACAGGGTGGAGGTGGAAACACCATATATTTT	CASSTRQGGGGNTIYF
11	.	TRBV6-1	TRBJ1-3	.	TGTGCCAGCAGATCAGGAAACACCATATATTTT	CASRSGNTIYF
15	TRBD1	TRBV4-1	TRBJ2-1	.	TGCGCCAGCAGCCAAGCAGGACAGGGGTTAGATGAGCAGTTCTTC	CASSQAGQGLDEQFF
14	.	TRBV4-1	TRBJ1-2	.	TGCGCCAGCAGCCAAGGACGTGACATAGATGGCTACACCTTC	CASSQGRDIDGYTF
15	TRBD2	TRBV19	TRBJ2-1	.	TGTGCCAGTCTTAGCGGGAGAAGCCCCTACAATGAGCAGTTCTTC	CASLSGRSPYNEQFF
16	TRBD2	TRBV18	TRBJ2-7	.	TGTGCCAGCTCACCACCGTATTGGGAGGGCTCCTACGAGCAGTACTTC	CASSPPYWEGSYEQYF
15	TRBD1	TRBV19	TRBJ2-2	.	TGTGCCAGTGGCCGACAGGGGATGAACACCGGGGAGCTGTTTTTT	CASGRQGMNTGELFF
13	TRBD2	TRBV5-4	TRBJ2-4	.	TGTGCCAGCAGCTCCGGGCCCCGGGAGGGGGAGTACTTC	CASSSGPREGEYF
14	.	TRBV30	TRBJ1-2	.	TGTGCCTGGACCCTGTGGGCCCGAAACTATGGCTACACCTTC	CAWTLWARNYGYTF
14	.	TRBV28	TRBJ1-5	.	TGTGCCAGCAGACCACGGGGGGCGAGTCAGCCCCAGCATTTT	CASRPRGASQPQHF
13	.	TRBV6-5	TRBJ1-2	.	TGTGCCAGCAGTCTACAGGGATTGTATGGCTACACCTTC	CASSLQGLYGYTF
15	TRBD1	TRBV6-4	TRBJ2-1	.	TGTGCCAGCAGTGACTCGGTGACAGGGGGGGTTGAGCAGTTCTTC	CASSDSVTGGVEQFF
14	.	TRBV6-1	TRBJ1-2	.	TGTGCCAGCAGTGTAGAGGGCGGAGCTGCTGGCTACACCTTC	CASSVEGGAAGYTF
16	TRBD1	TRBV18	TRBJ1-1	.	TGTGCCAGCTCAGCGCAGGGGGCGCAAGGCCGGACTGAAGCTTTCTTT	CASSAQGAQGRTEAFF
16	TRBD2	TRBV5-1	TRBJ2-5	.	TGCGCCAGCAGCACGGGACTAGCGGGAGGATCCAAGACCCAGTACTTC	CASSTGLAGGSKTQYF
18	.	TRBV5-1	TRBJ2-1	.	TGCGCCAGCAGCTTGGGTCGGGAGAGGTCGGGTGGGCTGGATGAGCAGTTCTTC	CASSLGRERSGGLDEQFF
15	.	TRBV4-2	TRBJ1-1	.	TGTGCCAGCAGCCAAGGGACTTATCTGAACACTGAAGCTTTCTTT	CASSQGTYLNTEAFF
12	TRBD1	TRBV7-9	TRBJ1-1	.	TGTGCCAGCAGCTTACTGACAGGGGAAGCTTTCTTT	CASSLLTGEAFF
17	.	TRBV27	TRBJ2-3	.	TGTGCCACCCTCCCGGGGAGCGCTCCATCTAGCACAGATACGCAGTATTTT	CATLPGSAPSSTDTQYF
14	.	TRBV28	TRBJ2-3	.	TGTGCCAGCAGTTTCAATGGGGCAACAGATACGCAGTATTTT	CASSFNGATDTQYF
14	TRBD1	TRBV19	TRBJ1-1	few	TGTGCCAGTAGTATCGGGACAGCGAACACTGAAGCTTTCTTT	CASSIGTANTEAFF
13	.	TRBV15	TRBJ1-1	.	TGTGCCACCAGCAGGGGCGGGGGCACTGAAGCTTTCTTT	CATSRGGGTEAFF
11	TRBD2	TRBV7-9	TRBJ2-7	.	TGTGCCAGCAGCGTCGGGGGGGAGCAGTACTTC	CASSVGGEQYF
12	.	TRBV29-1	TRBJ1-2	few	TGCAGCGTTGACGGCCAGGGAACCCCGTACACCTTC	CSVDGQGTPYTF
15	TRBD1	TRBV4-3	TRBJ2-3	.	TGCGCCAGCAGCATTTTAGCAGGGGGACCAGATACGCAGTATTTT	CASSILAGGPDTQYF
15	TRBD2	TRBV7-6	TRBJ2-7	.	TGTGCCAGCAGCTCCGGGGGACTAGCGGGAAAAGAGCAGTACTTC	CASSSGGLAGKEQYF
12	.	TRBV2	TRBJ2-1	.	TGTGCCAGCAACCGACTACCGTCAGAGCAGTTCTTC	CASNRLPSEQFF
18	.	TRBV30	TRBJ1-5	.	TGTGCCTGGAGTCTAGACAGGATTGCCCAATATAGCAATCAGCCCCAGCATTTT	CAWSLDRIAQYSNQPQHF
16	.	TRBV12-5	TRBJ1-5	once	TGTGCTAGTGGTTTGGGGACAGTGAATAGCAATCAGCCCCAGCATTTT	CASGLGTVNSNQPQHF
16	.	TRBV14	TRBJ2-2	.	TGTGCCAGCAGCCAAAGGCTAGTCGTGAACACCGGGGAGCTGTTTTTT	CASSQRLVVNTGELFF
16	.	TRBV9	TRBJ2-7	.	TGTGCCAGCAGCGTCGCCTCCCGGGCACAGGCCTACGAGCAGTACTTC	CASSVASRAQAYEQYF
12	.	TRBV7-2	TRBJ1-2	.	TGTGCCAGCAGCAACGACAGATATGGCTACACCTTC	CASSNDRYGYTF
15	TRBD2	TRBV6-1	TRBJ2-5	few	TGTGCCAGCAGTGAGGGGGGGTTCGCTTCCCAGACCCAGTACTTC	CASSEGGFASQTQYF
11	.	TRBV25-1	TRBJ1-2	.	TGTGCCAGCAGTGAAACCGGTGGCTACACCTTC	CASSETGGYTF
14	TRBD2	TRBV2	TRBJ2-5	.	TGTGCCAGCAGTGAGGGGACTAGCGGAGGGACCCAGTACTTC	CASSEGTSGGTQYF
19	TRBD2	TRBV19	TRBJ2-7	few	TGTGCCAGTAGTATGGCAACACGACGACTAGCGGGAGCGAACTACGAGCAGTACTTC	CASSMATRRLAGANYEQYF
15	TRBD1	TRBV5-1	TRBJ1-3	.	TGCGCCAGCAGCCCCCGGACAGGCTCTGGAAACACCATATATTTT	CASSPRTGSGNTIYF
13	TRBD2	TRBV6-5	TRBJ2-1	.	TGTGCCAGCTCCCAGCGGGAGAACAATGAGCAGTTCTTC	CASSQRENNEQFF
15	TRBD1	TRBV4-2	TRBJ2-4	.	TGTGCCAGCAGCCAAGACAGGGGGAGTCGAAACATTCAGTACTTC	CASSQDRGSRNIQYF
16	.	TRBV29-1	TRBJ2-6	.	TGCAGCGTGAAAGGGCACTTTGGCTCTGGGGCCAACGGCCTGACTTTC	CSVKGHFGSGANGLTF
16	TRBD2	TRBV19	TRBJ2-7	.	TGTGCCAGTAGTACTTGGGGGGGACGGCCCTACGTTGAGCAGTACTTC	CASSTWGGRPYVEQYF
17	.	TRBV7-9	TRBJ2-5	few	TGTGCCAGCAGCTTACGTAGCGGCCCTCCTCGGGAAGAGACCCAGTACTTC	CASSLRSGPPREETQYF
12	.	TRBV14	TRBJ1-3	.	TGTGCCAGCAGCCAATCGGGGAACACCATATATTTT	CASSQSGNTIYF